These 5 T cell receptor beta chains originate from one sample sequenced in a study of graft-versus-host responses after intestinal transplantation. Using immunoSEQ multiplex PCR, the repertoire was profiled, and TCRdb retains in-frame clones only, with some absent. The data show about 9,600 clones, roughly 26% seen once. Co-plating was performed using 200,000 CFSE-labeled responder cells and 200,000 irradiated, violet-dye-labeled stimulator cells. Sample: alloreactive CD8+ T cells from a mixed lymphocyte reaction culture, taken before intestinal transplant. Subset described: CFSE-low proliferating T cells sorted from roughly 6-day pre-transplant mixed lymphocyte reaction (GvH or HvG direction). The origin of the receptors is a human patient who received an intestinal transplant.

The chain combines TRBV7-4 with TRBJ1-4, with a tentative D call TRBD1 (6 bases). In germline, CDR1 is SGHVT, CDR2 SQSDAQ. The CDR3 spans 12 residues. Trimming took off 8 bases at V and 8 bases at J, with 12 bases between the two ends. The CDR3 DNA sequence: TGTGCCAGCCCGGACAGTTGGGAAAAACTGTTTTTT. Amino acid sequence: CASPDSWEKLFF.

The chain recombines TRBV7-6 with TRBJ2-2; possibly TRBD2 for D (5 bases). V was cut by 0 bases and J by 3 bases, with 14 bases left in between. Looked up from germline, CDR1 is SGHVS and CDR2 is FNYEAQ. The length of the CDR3 is 17 residues. The CDR3: CASSLAGVAAYTGELFF. DNA for the CDR3: TGTGCCAGCAGCTTAGCCGGGGTTGCCGCCTACACCGGGGAGCTGTTTTTT. Complete variable domain (other parts from reference TRBV7-6 and TRBJ2-2): GAGVSQSPRYKVTKRGQDVALRCDPISGHVSLYWYRQALGQGPEFLTYFNYEAQQDKSGLPNDRFSAERPEGSISTLTIQRTEQRDSAMYRCASSLAGVAAYTGELFFGEGSRLTVL.

This clone occurred a few times. The chain combines TRBV13 with TRBJ2-1; TRBD2 might be the D (7 bases). V dropped 6 bases and J dropped 4 bases, with 16 bases sitting between them. This CDR3 spans 15 amino acids. The V gene's germline CDR1 is PRHDT and CDR2 FYEKMQ (reference sequence). CDR3 region: CASSLRGGGYNEQFF. CDR3 coding DNA: TGTGCCAGCAGTCTCCGAGGGGGGGGGTACAATGAGCAGTTCTTC. Variable domain in full (rest from reference TRBV13 and TRBJ2-1): AAGVIQSPRHLIKEKRETATLKCYPIPRHDTVYWYQQGPGQDPQFLISFYEKMQSDKGSIPDRFSAQQFSDYHSELNMSSLELGDSALYFCASSLRGGGYNEQFFGPGTRLTVL.

This clone was seen only a few times. V gene TRBV7-9 combines with J gene TRBJ1-2; 8 bases fit TRBD1. J gave up 6 bases and V 4 bases, and 16 bases lay outside the gene matches. This CDR3 has 17 amino acids. Germline V gene sequence: CDR1 SEHNR, CDR2 FQNEAQ (reference sequence). The CDR3 loop is CASSSIESDRGVNGYTF. CDR3 sequence (DNA): TGTGCCAGCAGCTCGATAGAAAGTGACAGGGGAGTAAATGGCTACACCTTC.

The chain couples TRBV6-4 to TRBJ2-1; TRBD2 agrees at 7 bases. Germline CDR1 reads MRHNA; CDR2 reads SNTAGT. This CDR3 region has 16 residues. The V gene end was trimmed by 0 bases and the J gene end by 10 bases; junction bases not matched to a gene: 12. The CDR3 reads CASSDSPGLPMREQFF. CDR3 nucleotides: TGTGCCAGCAGTGACTCGCCGGGACTACCAATGAGGGAGCAGTTCTTC.